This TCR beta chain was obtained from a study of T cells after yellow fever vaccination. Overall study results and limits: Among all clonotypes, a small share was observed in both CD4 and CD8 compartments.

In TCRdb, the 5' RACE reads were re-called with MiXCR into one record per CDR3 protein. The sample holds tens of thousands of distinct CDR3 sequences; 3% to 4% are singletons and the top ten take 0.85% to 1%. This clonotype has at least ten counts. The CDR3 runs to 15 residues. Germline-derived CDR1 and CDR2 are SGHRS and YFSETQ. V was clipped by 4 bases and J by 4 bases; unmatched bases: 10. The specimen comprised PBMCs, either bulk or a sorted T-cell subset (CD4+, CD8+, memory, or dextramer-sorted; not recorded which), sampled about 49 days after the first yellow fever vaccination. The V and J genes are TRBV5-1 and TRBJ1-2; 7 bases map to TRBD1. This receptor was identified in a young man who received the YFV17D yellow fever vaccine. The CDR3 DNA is TGCGCCAGCAGCCCCCAGGGACAGATTGGCTATGGCTACACCTTC. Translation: CASSPQGQIGYGYTF.